These 16 T cell receptor beta chains originate from one sample sequenced in a study of blood T cell repertoires in COVID-19. Repertoires were generated with immunoSEQ multiplex PCR, while TCRdb's copy carries only in-frame clones and drops some. Of about 180,000 clones in the sample, approximately 83% were seen once. Material for sequencing was peripheral blood. The origin of the receptors is a man aged 50-59 years with active or convalescent COVID-19.

The CDR3 spells CASSLVDSSPVAFF. In DNA, the CDR3 is TGTGCCAGCAGCTTAGTAGACAGTTCCCCGGTAGCTTTCTTT. The chain employs TRBV7-6 and TRBJ1-1, with a tentative D call TRBD1 (5 bases). The ends were cut back, 1 base at V and 10 bases at J, with 16 bases in the middle. The CDR3 contains 14 residues. Germline V gene sequence: CDR1 SGHVS, CDR2 FNYEAQ.

The gene calls are TRBV5-4 and TRBJ2-2, with TRBD1 as a possible D gene (6 bases). The germline V gene has CDR1 SGHNT and CDR2 YYREEE (reference sequence). Trimming took 4 bases from V and 4 from J, leaving 14 bases between them. The length of the CDR3 is 15 residues. In nucleotides, the CDR3 is TGTGCCAGCAGCACCCGGACAGAGAGCACCGGGGAGCTGTTTTTT. This gives the protein CASSTRTESTGELFF.

This sequence joins TRBV11-2 and TRBJ1-6; D gene unclear. The CDR3 runs 14 residues. V was cut by 5 bases and J by 10 bases, with 15 bases left in between. CDR1 is SGHAT and CDR2 is FQNNGV in the germline V gene. The CDR3 protein is CASSLLRDGSPLHF. The CDR3 bases are TGTGCCAGCAGCCTCTTGAGGGATGGGTCACCCCTCCACTTT.

The chain is built from TRBV2 and TRBJ1-5; D may be TRBD1 (5 bases). This CDR3 is built from 16 residues. V lost 1 base and J lost 3, with 13 bases in between. Germline assignment: CDR1 SNHLY and CDR2 FYNNEI. The CDR3 DNA reads as TGTGCCAGCAGTGAAGGGGGCAGGGTTGCCAATCAGCCCCAGCATTTT. It translates to CASSEGGRVANQPQHF.

DNA of the CDR3: TGTGCCAGCAGCCAAGATCCCCCCATGTTAGCGGGGGCGGGGGATACGCAGTATTTT. It is translated as CASSQDPPMLAGAGDTQYF. This chain joins TRBV3-1 (or the pseudogene TRBV3-2) and TRBJ2-3; TRBD2 matches at 9 bases. V shed 0 bases, J shed 6 bases, and the junction held 16 bases outside the gene matches. The V gene's germline CDR1 is LGHDT and CDR2 YNNKEL (reference sequence). The CDR3 loop spans 19 amino acids.

The CDR3 loop is CASSSNTGTLNTEAFF. The CDR3, as DNA: TGTGCCAGCAGCTCAAATACCGGGACATTGAACACTGAAGCTTTCTTT. The chain recombines TRBV7-3 with TRBJ1-1; a possible D gene is TRBD1 (6 bases). V lost 4 bases and J 0 bases, leaving 15 bases between the germline ends. There are 16 residues in the CDR3. Germline V gene lookup returns CDR1 SGHTA and CDR2 FQGTGA.

Remarks on this clone: Other DNA sequences of this sample code for an identical CDR3. The chain uses TRBV7-9 and TRBJ1-1; D is perhaps TRBD1 (5 bases). This CDR3 region has 12 residues. The germline V gene encodes CDR1 SEHNR and CDR2 FQNEAQ (reference sequence). V was pared by 4 bases and J by 3 bases, with 6 bases between. The CDR3, as DNA: TGTGCCAGCAGCTGGGGGGACACTGAAGCTTTCTTT. Its protein product is CASSWGDTEAFF.

The count of this clone is one. This rearrangement joins TRBV7-9 to TRBJ2-1; D gene uncertain. Deletions cut 1 base from V and 6 bases from J, with 10 bases between. The CDR3 has 14 amino acids. Germline CDR1 SEHNR, CDR2 FQNEAQ (reference sequence). In DNA, the CDR3 is TGTGCCAGCAGCTTAGATACCGGGTCCAATGAGCAGTTCTTC. Protein sequence: CASSLDTGSNEQFF.

CDR3 residues: CASSETGQGRVGMNTEAFF. For the CDR3, the DNA is TGTGCCAGCAGTGAGACGGGACAGGGCCGTGTTGGGATGAACACTGAAGCTTTCTTT. The rearrangement uses TRBV2 and TRBJ1-1; TRBD1 aligns across 9 bases. Germline assignment: CDR1 SNHLY and CDR2 FYNNEI. The CDR3 runs 19 residues. The trim removed 3 bases at V and 0 bases at J, leaving 14 bases unmatched.

This clone was picked up one time. The chain combines TRBV10-1 with TRBJ1-1; perhaps TRBD1 as D (5 bases). CDR1 and CDR2 from the germline V gene are WNHNN and SYGVQD (reference sequence). The V and J ends lost 2 bases and 4 bases respectively, with 11 bases between them. The CDR3 extends over 14 amino acids. In DNA, the CDR3 is TGCGCCAGCAGTGAGACCGACAGAAGCACTGAAGCTTTCTTT. Amino acid sequence: CASSETDRSTEAFF.

The chain is built from TRBV19 and TRBJ1-1; D gene unclear. Trimming took 4 bases from V and 7 from J, leaving 10 bases between them. CDR1 and CDR2 from the germline V gene are LNHDA and SQIVND (reference sequence). This CDR3 is 12 amino acids long. The CDR3 reads CASSSLGGEAFF. The CDR3 region has the DNA TGTGCCAGTAGTAGCCTAGGAGGTGAAGCTTTCTTT.

In this sample, this clone turned up a few times. The chain is built from TRBV19 and TRBJ1-5; 9 positions agree with TRBD1. The CDR3 has 16 amino acids. Germline V gives CDR1 LNHDA, CDR2 SQIVND (reference sequence). V was clipped by 7 bases and J by 3 bases; unmatched bases: 10. The CDR3 reads CASKVEGQGFNQPQHF. The CDR3 bases are TGTGCCAGTAAGGTGGAGGGACAGGGATTCAATCAGCCCCAGCATTTT. The entire variable domain, with the rest obtained from reference TRBV19 and TRBJ1-5, is as follows: DGGITQSPKYLFRKEGQNVTLSCEQNLNHDAMYWYRQDPGQGLRLIYYSQIVNDFQKGDIAEGYSVSREKKESFPLTVTSAQKNPTAFYLCASKVEGQGFNQPQHFGDGTRLSIL.

Here the CDR3 DNA reads TGCGCCAGCAGCTTGGTTCTAGCGGGGGATAAAGAGACCCAGTACTTC. This translates into CASSLVLAGDKETQYF. The chain combines TRBV5-1 with TRBJ2-5; 10 nucleotides agree with TRBD2. The CDR3 is 16 amino acids. V gave up 0 bases and J gave up 3 bases; unmatched junction bases: 5. The germline CDR1 and CDR2 sequences are SGHRS and YFSETQ.

J is TRBJ2-5 and V is TRBV11-3, with D possibly matching TRBD2 (5 bases). The CDR3 consists of 13 residues. Trimming took off 5 bases at V and 4 bases at J, with 11 bases between the two ends. CDR1 and CDR2 from the germline V gene are SGHNT and YENEEA. For the CDR3, the DNA is TGTGCCAGCAGCAGAGGGAACGCAGAGACCCAGTACTTC. Amino acid sequence: CASSRGNAETQYF.

This clone was observed once. The CDR3 DNA is TGTGCCAGCAGTTCCGGGACAGGGGCCCGCGAGCAGTACTTC. Amino acid sequence: CASSSGTGAREQYF. The genes are TRBV3-1 (or the pseudogene TRBV3-2) and TRBJ2-7; 10 bases are shared with TRBD1. The CDR3 has 14 amino acids. Unmatched junction bases numbered 8, after V lost 6 bases and J lost 6 bases. Germline values: CDR1 LGHDT, CDR2 YNNKEL (reference sequence).

A word on this clone: Other DNA sequences in the same sample also yield this CDR3. This chain uses TRBV12-3 or TRBV12-4 with TRBJ2-7; a weak D match, TRBD1 (5 bases). The CDR3 totals 13 residues. V lost 5 bases, J lost 3 bases, and 11 bases lay in between. CDR3 nucleotide sequence: TGTGCCAGCAGTCTGGGGCAGAACTACGAGCAGTACTTC. Amino acid sequence: CASSLGQNYEQYF.